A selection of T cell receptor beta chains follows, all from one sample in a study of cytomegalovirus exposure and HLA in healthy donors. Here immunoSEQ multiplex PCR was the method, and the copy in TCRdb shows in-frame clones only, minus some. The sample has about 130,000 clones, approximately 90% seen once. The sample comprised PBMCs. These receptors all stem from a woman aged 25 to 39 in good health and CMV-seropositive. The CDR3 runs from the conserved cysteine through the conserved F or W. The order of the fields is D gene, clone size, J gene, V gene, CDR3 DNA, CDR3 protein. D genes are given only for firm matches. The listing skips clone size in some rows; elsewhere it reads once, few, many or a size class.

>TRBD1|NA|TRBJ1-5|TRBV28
TGTGCCAGCAGGAACAGGGGGCTGAATCAGCCCCAGCATTTT
CASRNRGLNQPQHF
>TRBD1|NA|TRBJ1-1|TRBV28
TGTGCCAGCTCGACAGGGGTCAGTGAAGCTTTCTTT
CASSTGVSEAFF
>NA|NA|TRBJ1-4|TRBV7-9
TGTGCCAGCAGCGCGATGACCTCAGGGGCTGAAAAACTGTTTTTT
CASSAMTSGAEKLFF
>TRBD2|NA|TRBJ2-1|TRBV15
TGTGCCACCAGCAGGGGTTTGAGACTAGCGGGACAAGGTGTATGGAATGAGCAGTTCTTC
CATSRGLRLAGQGVWNEQFF
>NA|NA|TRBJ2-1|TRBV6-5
TGTGCCAGCAGTTACGGGGGAGGCAATGAGCAGTTCTTC
CASSYGGGNEQFF
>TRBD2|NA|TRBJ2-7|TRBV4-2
TGTGCCAGCAGCCAAGTTAAACTAGCGGGGGACTTTGAGCAGTACTTC
CASSQVKLAGDFEQYF
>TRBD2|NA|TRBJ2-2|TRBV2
TGTGCCAGCAGACCCGGACTAGCGGGAGCCGGGGAGCTGTTTTTT
CASRPGLAGAGELFF
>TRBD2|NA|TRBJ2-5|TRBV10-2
TGCGCCAGCAGGGTCAAGGGCGGGGGGCGCCAAGAGACCCAGTACTTC
CASRVKGGGRQETQYF
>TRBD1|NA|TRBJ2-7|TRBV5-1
TGCGCCAGCAGCGGGGGACAGCTCTACGAGCAGTACTTC
CASSGGQLYEQYF
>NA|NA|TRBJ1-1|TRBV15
TGTGCCACCAGCGCCGGGTCCTCCACTGAAGCTTTCTTT
CATSAGSSTEAFF
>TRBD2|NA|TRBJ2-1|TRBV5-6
TGTGCCAGCAGCCTGAGGGGGGGAAGGCCTTTGCGGGAGGCGGGGCAGTTCTTC
CASSLRGGRPLREAGQFF
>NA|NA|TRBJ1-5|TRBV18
TGTGCCAGCTCGCTCTGGGGGGGCGATAATCAGCCCCAGCATTTT
CASSLWGGDNQPQHF
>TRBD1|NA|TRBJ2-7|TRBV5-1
TGCGCCAGCAGCACTGGCCCGGGACAGGGGATCGAGCAGTACTTC
CASSTGPGQGIEQYF
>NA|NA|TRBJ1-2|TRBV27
TGTGCCAGCAGTTTGAGCGGGGGGGGTTTGTATGGCTACACCTTC
CASSLSGGGLYGYTF
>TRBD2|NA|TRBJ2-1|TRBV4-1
TGCGCCAGCAGCCTGGACGCTAGCGGGGGATACAATGAGCAGTTCTTC
CASSLDASGGYNEQFF
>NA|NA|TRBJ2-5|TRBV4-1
TGCGCCAGCAGCCAACCCAGTTCTCCCGAGACCCAGTACTTC
CASSQPSSPETQYF
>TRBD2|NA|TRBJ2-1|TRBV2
TGTGCCAGCAGTGTACTAGCGGGGAACAATGAGCAGTTCTTC
CASSVLAGNNEQFF
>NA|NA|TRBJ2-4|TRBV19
TGTGCCAGTAGTATAGATCTCGAAGCGGAGGGCAAAAACATTCAGTACTTC
CASSIDLEAEGKNIQYF
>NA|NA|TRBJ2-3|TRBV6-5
TGTGCCAGCAGTTACGGGTTCGGAGGTGGAGATACGCAGTATTTT
CASSYGFGGGDTQYF
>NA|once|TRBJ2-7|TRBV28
TGTGCCAGCAGTTCCCCTAGAACCTACGAGCAGTACTTC
CASSSPRTYEQYF
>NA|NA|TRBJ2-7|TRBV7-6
TGTGCCAGCAGCTTATCTACAGCAGGCTCCTACGAGCAGTACTTC
CASSLSTAGSYEQYF
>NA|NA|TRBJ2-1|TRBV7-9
TGTGCCAGCAGCTCAGAGGGGACTCAGCAGTTCTTC
CASSSEGTQQFF
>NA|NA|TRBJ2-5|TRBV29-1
TGCAGCGTTGAGCCAGGGGAAGAGACCCAGTACTTC
CSVEPGEETQYF
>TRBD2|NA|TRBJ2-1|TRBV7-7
TGTGCTAGCAGCCCTGACCTAGCGGGCGTAGAGCAGTTCTTC
CASSPDLAGVEQFF
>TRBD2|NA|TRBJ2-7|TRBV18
TGTGCCAGCAGAGGGGAGGGGAGCGAGCAGTACTTC
CASRGEGSEQYF
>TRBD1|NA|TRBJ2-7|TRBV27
TGTGCCAGCACCAGAACAGGGGGTTTAGGTTACGAGCAGTACTTC
CASTRTGGLGYEQYF
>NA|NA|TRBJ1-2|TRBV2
TGTGCCAGCAGTGAAGCGCGTGGAGGCTTGAACTATGGCTACACCTTC
CASSEARGGLNYGYTF
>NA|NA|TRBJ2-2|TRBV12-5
TGTGCTAGTGGTTTGGTATTTTCTGCAGACACCGGGGAGCTGTTTTTT
CASGLVFSADTGELFF
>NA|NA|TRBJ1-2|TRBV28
TGTGCCAGCAGTGTAACCAGGGTGGTGGGCTATGGCTACACCTTC
CASSVTRVVGYGYTF
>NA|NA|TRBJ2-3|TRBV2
TGTGCCAGCAGACCCCTTGGGGCGGGATACCTGGATACGCAGTATTTT
CASRPLGAGYLDTQYF
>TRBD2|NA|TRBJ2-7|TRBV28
TGTGCCACCCGGACTAGCGGCTCCTACGAGCAGTACTTC
CATRTSGSYEQYF
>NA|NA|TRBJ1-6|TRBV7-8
TGTGCCAGCAGCTTAGTTCTCGGGAATTCACCCCTCCACTTT
CASSLVLGNSPLHF
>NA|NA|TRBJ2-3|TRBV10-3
TGTGCCATTGGCGGGGGCGCCTTCACAGATACGCAGTATTTT
CAIGGGAFTDTQYF
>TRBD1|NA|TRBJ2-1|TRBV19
TGTGCCAGTAGTGGACAGGGACGGCTCAATGAGCAGTTCTTC
CASSGQGRLNEQFF
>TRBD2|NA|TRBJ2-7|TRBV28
TGTGCCAGCAGTTTAGCGGGGGCCTACGAGCAGTACTTC
CASSLAGAYEQYF
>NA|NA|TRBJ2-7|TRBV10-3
TGTGCCACCAGAGGTCTGGCGGGCTCCTACGAGCAGTACTTC
CATRGLAGSYEQYF
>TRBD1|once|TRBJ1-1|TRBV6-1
TGTGCCAGCAGTGATCGCTTAGGGACAGGGATAGGCACTGAAGCTTTCTTT
CASSDRLGTGIGTEAFF
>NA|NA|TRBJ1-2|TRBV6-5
TGTGCCAGCAGTTACCGCGGGGCAGGCTATGGCTACACCTTC
CASSYRGAGYGYTF
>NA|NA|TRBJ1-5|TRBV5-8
TGTGCCAGCAGCTTGGCAGGGTATAGCAATCAGCCCCAGCATTTT
CASSLAGYSNQPQHF
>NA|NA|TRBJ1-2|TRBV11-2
TGTGCCAGCAGCCCGATAAACAGACAGAAGAACTATGGCTACACCTTC
CASSPINRQKNYGYTF
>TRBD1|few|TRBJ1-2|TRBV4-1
TGCGCCAGCAGCGCCCCCGGGACAGACTATGGCTACACCTTC
CASSAPGTDYGYTF
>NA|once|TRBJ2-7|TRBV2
TGTGCCAGCAGGGGAACAGGGTTACTCGGAGAGCAGTACTTC
CASRGTGLLGEQYF
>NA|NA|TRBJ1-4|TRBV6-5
TGTGCCAGCAGTTACCAGCAGGGCCTTGAAAAACTGTTTTTT
CASSYQQGLEKLFF
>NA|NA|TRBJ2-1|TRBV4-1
TGCGCCAGCAGCCAAGATCGGGGAATTAATGAGCAGTTCTTC
CASSQDRGINEQFF
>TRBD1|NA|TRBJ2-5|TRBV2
TGTGCCAGCAGCGACCGGGACAGGGTGCAGGAGACCCAGTACTTC
CASSDRDRVQETQYF
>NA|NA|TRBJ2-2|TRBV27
TGTGCCAGCAGCCACGACTGGGGGAGGCCCGGGGAGCTGTTTTTT
CASSHDWGRPGELFF
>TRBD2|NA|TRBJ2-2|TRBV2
TGTGCCAGCTCCCCAAGGGCCCTAGCGGGCACCGGGGAGCTGTTTTTT
CASSPRALAGTGELFF
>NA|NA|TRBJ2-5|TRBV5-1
TGCGCCAGCAGCTCCGGAAGGGGCCAAGGGGAGACCCAGTACTTC
CASSSGRGQGETQYF
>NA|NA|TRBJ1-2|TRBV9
TGTGCCAGCAGCGTAGGAGAACAGCCTAACTATGGCTACACCTTC
CASSVGEQPNYGYTF
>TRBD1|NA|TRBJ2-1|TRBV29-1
TGCAGCGTTGAAGTTAGGGTCGGGCCGGGACAGGGGGCCCACGGGCAGTTCTTC
CSVEVRVGPGQGAHGQFF